Below, 24 T cell receptor beta chains from the same sample are listed, as sequenced in a study of CD8+ T cells in alopecia areata. Researchers gathered lesional scalp punch biopsies and peripheral blood from patients with alopecia areata. In each case, RNA was isolated and then reverse transcribed into cDNA as the sequencing template. Assay: immunoSEQ multiplex PCR; the TCRdb copy retains only in-frame clones and omits some. This table has roughly 20,000 clones, 65% to 75% appearing once. Sequencing used skin, obtained at week 0. These receptor sequences come from a human donor with alopecia areata.

The chain has TRBV6-1 and TRBJ2-5; D is possibly TRBD1 (7 bases). From germline, CDR1 is MNHNS and CDR2 SASEGT. The germline V and J ends were trimmed by 5 bases and 2 bases, with 15 bases remaining between them. The CDR3 sequence is 15 residues long. Here the CDR3 DNA reads TGTGCCAGCAGTACACGGGGGACAGCACAAGAGACCCAGTACTTC. Amino acid sequence: CASSTRGTAQETQYF.

The rearrangement uses TRBV11-2 and TRBJ2-7; 7 bases align to TRBD1. The CDR3 spans 16 residues. Germline CDR1 reads SGHAT; CDR2 reads FQNNGV. With 5 bases clipped from V and 6 bases from J, the junction kept 16 bases outside the gene matches. In DNA, the CDR3 is TGTGCCAGCAGCCCACCCCTGAGAGGGGGCTGGCGCGAGCAGTACTTC. Translated: CASSPPLRGGWREQYF.

The rearrangement uses TRBV6-6 and TRBJ1-1, with D unclear. The V gene lost 4 bases and the J gene lost 1 base, with 7 bases spanning the gap. Per the germline V gene, CDR1 is MNHNY and CDR2 is SVGAGI (reference sequence). There are 13 residues in the CDR3. As DNA, the CDR3 is TGTGCCAGCAGTTCCACAGAGAACACTGAAGCTTTCTTT. It specifies CASSSTENTEAFF.

The rearrangement links TRBV19 to TRBJ1-1, with 8 nucleotides matching TRBD1. This CDR3 has 15 residues. With 7 bases clipped from V and 1 base from J, the junction kept 8 bases outside the gene matches. Germline V gene data show CDR1 as LNHDA and CDR2 as SQIVND (reference sequence). In nucleotides, the CDR3 is TGTGCCAGTACCGGACAGGGTCATGGGAACACTGAAGCTTTCTTT. It translates to CASTGQGHGNTEAFF.

This clone appeared a few times. The chain has TRBV30 and TRBJ2-3; 8 bases fit TRBD2. Trimming cost V 0 bases and J 6 bases; bases outside gene matches: 5. The V gene's germline CDR1 is GTSNPN and CDR2 SVGIG (reference sequence). This CDR3 has 14 residues. In nucleotides, the CDR3 is TGTGCCTGGAGTGTTTCGGGGGGGCAGGATACGCAGTATTTT. Translated: CAWSVSGGQDTQYF.

J is TRBJ2-5 and V is TRBV5-5, with D possibly being TRBD1 or TRBD2 (5 bases each). Germline loops: CDR1 SGHKS, CDR2 YYEKEE (reference sequence). This CDR3 is built from 13 residues. The V end was cut by 2 bases, the J end by 5 bases, with 10 bases between. The CDR3 region is CASSFQGEETQYF. The CDR3 nucleotides are TGTGCCAGCAGCTTTCAAGGGGAGGAGACCCAGTACTTC.

There are a few counts of this clone. This chain's CDR3 is CASRPDSTAEAFF. The CDR3 DNA reads as TGTGCCAGCCGGCCCGATTCCACGGCTGAAGCTTTCTTT. V usage is TRBV19 and J usage is TRBJ1-1; no clear D gene. Germline loops: CDR1 LNHDA, CDR2 SQIVND (reference sequence). V lost 9 bases to trimming and J lost 6 bases, with 17 bases between them. CDR3 length equals 13 residues.

The rearrangement links TRBV4-3 to TRBJ1-4, with D possibly matching TRBD1 (5 bases). The CDR3 is 16 residues long. Germline V CDR1 and CDR2: LGHNA, YSLEER. V lost 4 bases and J lost 7, with 19 bases in between. The CDR3: CASSRTGSGRVEKLFF. The DNA for the CDR3 is TGCGCCAGCAGCCGAACCGGATCAGGGAGGGTTGAAAAACTGTTTTTT.

The V call is TRBV18, the J call TRBJ1-1; no reliable D call. Germline V gene sequence: CDR1 KGHSH, CDR2 LQKENI. The CDR3 has 12 amino acids. Trimming removed 3 bases at V and 6 bases at J, with 8 bases between. CDR3 sequence reads: CASSPGGPEAFF. DNA for the CDR3: TGTGCCAGCTCACCGGGTGGTCCTGAAGCTTTCTTT.

The J gene is TRBJ1-2, the V gene TRBV7-2; 7 positions match TRBD1. The CDR3 consists of 13 residues. From germline, CDR1 is SGHTA and CDR2 FQGNSA. Unmatched junction bases numbered 6, after V lost 5 bases and J lost 6 bases. The CDR3 DNA is TGTGCCAGCAGCCCCTTTGACAGGGATGGCTACACCTTC. Amino acids: CASSPFDRDGYTF.

CDR3 loop: CASSLDGVGTYGYTF. CDR3 sequence (DNA): TGTGCCAGCAGCTTAGACGGGGTAGGAACCTATGGCTACACCTTC. This sequence joins TRBV11-1 and TRBJ1-2; D call uncertain. V lost 1 base, J lost 4 bases, and 13 bases lay in between. CDR1 is SGHAT, CDR2 FQDESV, per germline (reference sequence). The CDR3 spans 15 residues. The full variable domain, its missing parts supplied by reference TRBV11-1 and TRBJ1-2, is EAEVAQSPRYKITEKSQAVAFWCDPISGHATLYWYRQILGQGPELLVQFQDESVVDDSQLPKDRFSAERLKGVDSTLKIQPAELGDSAMYLCASSLDGVGTYGYTFGSGTRLTVV.

CDR3 DNA: TGTGCCAGCAGCCAAGATTCCGGCTACGAGCAGTACTTC. Protein: CASSQDSGYEQYF. The chain has TRBV4-2 and TRBJ2-7; D is undetermined. Germline lookup yields CDR1 LGHNA and CDR2 YNFKEQ. The CDR3 extends over 13 amino acids. V was clipped by 0 bases and J by 3 bases, with 6 bases between them.

The chain links TRBV28 to TRBJ1-1, with D tentatively TRBD1 (5 bases). The CDR3 is 12 amino acids. Trimming removed 8 bases at V and 4 bases at J, with 11 bases between. CDR1 is MDHEN and CDR2 is SYDVKM in the germline V gene. The CDR3 region is CASRLGGTEAFF. DNA for the CDR3: TGTGCCAGCCGTCTTGGGGGCACTGAAGCTTTCTTT.

The chain is built from TRBV5-4 and TRBJ2-3; D possibly corresponds to TRBD2 (7 bases). This CDR3 is 15 amino acids long. The V gene's germline CDR1 is SGHNT and CDR2 YYREEE (reference sequence). Deletions cut 2 bases from V and 2 bases from J, with 12 bases between. CDR3 coding DNA: TGTGCCAGCAGCTTCGCGGGGGCCCCCACAGATACGCAGTATTTT. Its translation: CASSFAGAPTDTQYF.

The chain carries TRBV5-1 and TRBJ1-3, with 8 bases that match TRBD1. The CDR3 length is 17 residues. With 0 bases clipped from V and 3 bases from J, the junction kept 8 bases outside the gene matches. Germline CDR1 is SGHRS and CDR2 is YFSETQ. CDR3 amino acids: CASSLVGLGTGGNTIYF. As DNA, the CDR3 is TGCGCCAGCAGCTTGGTGGGCCTCGGGACAGGTGGAAACACCATATATTTT. Combining the CDR3 with reference TRBV5-1 and TRBJ1-3 gives the whole variable domain KAGVTQTPRYLIKTRGQQVTLSCSPISGHRSVSWYQQTPGQGLQFLFEYFSETQRNKGNFPGRFSGRQFSNSRSEMNVSTLELGDSALYLCASSLVGLGTGGNTIYFGEGSWLTVV.

V usage is TRBV29-1 and J usage is TRBJ1-1; no clear D. V dropped 4 bases and J dropped 1 base, with 13 bases sitting between them. CDR3 length: 14 residues. Germline lookup yields CDR1 SQVTM and CDR2 ANQGSEA. The CDR3: CSVGRSQSNTEAFF. The CDR3 region has the DNA TGCAGCGTTGGGCGCTCCCAGTCGAACACTGAAGCTTTCTTT.

The chain carries TRBV19 and TRBJ1-5; 7 bases are shared with TRBD1. The J segment lost 6 bases and the V segment lost 1 base, leaving 3 bases of the junction unmatched. This CDR3 comprises 14 residues. CDR1 and CDR2 (germline): LNHDA, SQIVND (reference sequence). In nucleotides, the CDR3 is TGTGCCAGTAGTATAGGCGACAGGGTTCAGCCCCAGCATTTT. It is translated as CASSIGDRVQPQHF.

CDR3 DNA sequence: TGCGCCAGCAGTCACCTTGGGGGCTATGAAGCTACTAATGAAAAACTGTTTTTT. This gives the protein CASSHLGGYEATNEKLFF. This chain connects TRBV23-1 to TRBJ1-4; D might be TRBD1 (6 bases). TRBV23-1 is an open reading frame, and its role is uncertain. V was shortened by 3 bases and J by 2 bases, with 19 bases between the two germline ends. The CDR3 sequence is 18 residues long.

The chain uses TRBV15 and TRBJ2-2; TRBD2 matches at 7 bases. V shed 5 bases, J shed 3 bases, and the junction held 6 bases outside the gene matches. This CDR3 has 15 residues. Germline V gene sequence: CDR1 LNHNV, CDR2 YYDKDF (reference sequence). The CDR3 bases are TGTGCCACCAGCGAGCAGCGGGGAGACACCGGGGAGCTGTTTTTT. It yields the protein CATSEQRGDTGELFF. The variable domain in full, with the rest retrieved from reference TRBV15 and TRBJ2-2, is DAMVIQNPRYQVTQFGKPVTLSCSQTLNHNVMYWYQQKSSQAPKLLFHYYDKDFNNEADTPDNFQSRRPNTSFCFLDIRSPGLGDTAMYLCATSEQRGDTGELFFGEGSRLTVL.

The chain carries TRBV5-4 and TRBJ2-5, with 8 bases lining up with TRBD2. Germline V CDR1 and CDR2: SGHNT, YYREEE (reference sequence). J was trimmed by 2 bases and V by 2 bases; bases with no gene match: 2. The CDR3 contains 14 residues. The DNA of the CDR3 is TGTGCCAGCAGCTTAGCGGGGGCTCAAGAGACCCAGTACTTC. The encoded protein is CASSLAGAQETQYF.

V usage is TRBV5-7 and J usage is TRBJ1-1; D gene ambiguous. TRBV5-7 is designated an ORF whose function remains uncertain. V was shortened by 2 bases and J by 6 bases, with 5 bases between the two germline ends. The CDR3 is made up of 11 amino acids. The CDR3 here is CASSLESEAFF. As DNA, the CDR3 is TGTGCCAGCAGCTTAGAGTCTGAAGCTTTCTTT.

The chain has TRBV5-4 and TRBJ2-1; TRBD2 agrees at 7 bases. This CDR3 comprises 15 residues. V dropped 0 bases and J dropped 7; count of bases not matched to a gene: 7. Germline loops: CDR1 SGHNT, CDR2 YYREEE (reference sequence). CDR3 amino acids: CASSLGGGIVNEQFF. The CDR3 region has the DNA TGTGCCAGCAGCTTGGGCGGGGGAATAGTGAATGAGCAGTTCTTC.

Only a few counts were recorded for this clone. The gene calls are TRBV5-4 and TRBJ2-5; 7 bases agree with TRBD2. Germline V gene lookup returns CDR1 SGHNT and CDR2 YYREEE (reference sequence). The CDR3 has 16 amino acids. V shed 4 bases and J 1 base; nucleotides not matched to a gene: 10. In DNA, the CDR3 is TGTGCCAGCAGCCCGTCTAGCGGCGCCTTCCAAGAGACCCAGTACTTC. Protein product: CASSPSSGAFQETQYF.

The chain recombines TRBV7-8 with TRBJ2-1, with D perhaps matching TRBD1 (5 bases). The CDR3 covers 14 residues. The germline V gene encodes CDR1 SGHVS and CDR2 FQNEAQ. The ends were cut back, 4 bases at V and 9 bases at J, with 16 bases in the middle. The CDR3 DNA reads as TGTGCCAGCAGCTATAACTTCCAGGGAACTGAGCAGTTCTTC. Its translation: CASSYNFQGTEQFF.